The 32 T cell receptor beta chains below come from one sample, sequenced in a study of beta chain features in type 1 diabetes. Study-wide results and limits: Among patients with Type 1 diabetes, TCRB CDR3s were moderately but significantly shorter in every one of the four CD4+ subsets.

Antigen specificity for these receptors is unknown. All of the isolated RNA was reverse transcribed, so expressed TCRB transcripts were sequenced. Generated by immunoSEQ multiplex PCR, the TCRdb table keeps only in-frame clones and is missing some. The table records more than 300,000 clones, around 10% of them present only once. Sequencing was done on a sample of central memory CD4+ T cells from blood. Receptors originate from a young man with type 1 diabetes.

The CDR3 nucleotides are TGTGCCAGCAGCTTAGGGGCTCGGTTGACCACTGAAGCTTTCTTT. It specifies CASSLGARLTTEAFF. The rearrangement uses TRBV7-8 and TRBJ1-1, with D uncertain. Germline CDR1 is SGHVS and CDR2 is FQNEAQ. Trimming took off 1 base at V and 4 bases at J, with 13 bases between the two ends. CDR3 length: 15 residues.

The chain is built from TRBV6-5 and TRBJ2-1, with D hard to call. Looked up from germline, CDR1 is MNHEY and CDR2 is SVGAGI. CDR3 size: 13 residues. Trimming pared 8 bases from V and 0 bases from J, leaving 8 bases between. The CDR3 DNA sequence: TGTGCCAGCGGACGGAGCTCCTACAATGAGCAGTTCTTC. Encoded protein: CASGRSSYNEQFF.

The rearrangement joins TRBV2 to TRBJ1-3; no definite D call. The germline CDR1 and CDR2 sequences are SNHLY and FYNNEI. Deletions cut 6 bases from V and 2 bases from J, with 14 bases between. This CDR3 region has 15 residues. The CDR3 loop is CASSTDTDPGNTIYF. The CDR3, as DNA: TGTGCCAGCAGCACTGATACAGACCCTGGAAACACCATATATTTT. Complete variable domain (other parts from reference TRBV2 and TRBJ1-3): EPEVTQTPSHQVTQMGQEVILRCVPISNHLYFYWYRQILGQKVEFLVSFYNNEISEKSEIFDDQFSVERPDGSNFTLKIRSTKLEDSAMYFCASSTDTDPGNTIYFGEGSWLTVV.

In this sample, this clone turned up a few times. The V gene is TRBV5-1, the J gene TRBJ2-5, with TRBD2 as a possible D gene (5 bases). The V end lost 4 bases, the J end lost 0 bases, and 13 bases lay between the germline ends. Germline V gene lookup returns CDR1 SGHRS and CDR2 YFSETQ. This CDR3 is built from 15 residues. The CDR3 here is CASSPRPGNQETQYF. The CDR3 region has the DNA TGCGCCAGCAGCCCGAGGCCGGGAAACCAAGAGACCCAGTACTTC.

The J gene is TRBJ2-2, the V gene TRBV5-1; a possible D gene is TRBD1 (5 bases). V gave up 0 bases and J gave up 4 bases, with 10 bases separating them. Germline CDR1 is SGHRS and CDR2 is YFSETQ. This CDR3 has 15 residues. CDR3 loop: CASSLAGSGTGELFF. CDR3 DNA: TGCGCCAGCAGCTTGGCAGGGTCGGGCACCGGGGAGCTGTTTTTT.

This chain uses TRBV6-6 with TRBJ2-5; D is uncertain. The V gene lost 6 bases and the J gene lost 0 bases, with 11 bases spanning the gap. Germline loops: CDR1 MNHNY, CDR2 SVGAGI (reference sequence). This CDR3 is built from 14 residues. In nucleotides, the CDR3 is TGTGCCAGCAGCTTAGAATGGTACCAAGAGACCCAGTACTTC. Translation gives CASSLEWYQETQYF.

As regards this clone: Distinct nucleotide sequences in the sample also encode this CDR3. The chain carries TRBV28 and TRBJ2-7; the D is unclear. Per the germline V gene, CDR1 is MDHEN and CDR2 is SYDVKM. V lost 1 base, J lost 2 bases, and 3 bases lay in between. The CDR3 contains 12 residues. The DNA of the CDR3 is TGTGCCAGCAGTTTATCGGCCTACGAGCAGTACTTC. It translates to CASSLSAYEQYF.

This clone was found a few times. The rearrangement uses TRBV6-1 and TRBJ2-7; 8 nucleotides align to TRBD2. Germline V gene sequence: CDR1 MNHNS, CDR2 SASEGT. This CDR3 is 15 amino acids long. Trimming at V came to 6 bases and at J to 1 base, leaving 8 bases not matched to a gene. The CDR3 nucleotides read TGTGCCAGCAGCGGGCCGGAGCGGGGGTCCTACGAGCAGTACTTC. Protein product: CASSGPERGSYEQYF.

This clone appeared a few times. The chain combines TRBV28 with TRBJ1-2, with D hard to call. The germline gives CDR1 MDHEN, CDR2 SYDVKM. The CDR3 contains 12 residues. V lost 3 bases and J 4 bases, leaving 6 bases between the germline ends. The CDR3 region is CASSFSRYGYTF. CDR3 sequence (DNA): TGTGCCAGCAGTTTCTCCCGCTATGGCTACACCTTC.

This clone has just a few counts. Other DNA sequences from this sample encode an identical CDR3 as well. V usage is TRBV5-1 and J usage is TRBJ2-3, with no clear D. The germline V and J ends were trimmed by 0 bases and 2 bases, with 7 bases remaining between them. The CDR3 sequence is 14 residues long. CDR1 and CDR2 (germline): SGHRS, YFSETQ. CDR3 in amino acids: CASSLVPTTDTQYF. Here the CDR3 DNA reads TGCGCCAGCAGCTTGGTACCCACCACAGATACGCAGTATTTT.

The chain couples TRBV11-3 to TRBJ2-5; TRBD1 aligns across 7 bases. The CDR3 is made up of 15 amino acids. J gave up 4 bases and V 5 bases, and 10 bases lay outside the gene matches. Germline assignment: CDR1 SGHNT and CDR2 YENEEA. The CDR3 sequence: CASSPRGQGPETQYF. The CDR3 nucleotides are TGTGCCAGCAGCCCAAGGGGGCAGGGGCCAGAGACCCAGTACTTC.

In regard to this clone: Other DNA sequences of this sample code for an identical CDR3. Here the CDR3 DNA reads TGTGCCAGCTCACCCCTAGCGGGGGGTTACAATGAGCAGTTCTTC. This translates into CASSPLAGGYNEQFF. The gene calls are TRBV18 and TRBJ2-1, with TRBD2 matching 11 bases. CDR1 KGHSH and CDR2 LQKENI come from the germline V gene. V lost 3 bases to trimming and J lost 4 bases; unmatched junction nucleotides: 2. CDR3 size: 15 residues.

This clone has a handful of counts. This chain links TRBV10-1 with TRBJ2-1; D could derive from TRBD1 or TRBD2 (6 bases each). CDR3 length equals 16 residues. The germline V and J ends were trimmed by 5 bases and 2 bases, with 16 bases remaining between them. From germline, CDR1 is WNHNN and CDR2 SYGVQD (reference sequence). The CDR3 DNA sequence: TGCGCCAGCAGTCCTTCACAGGGAGGCCCCTACAATGAGCAGTTCTTC. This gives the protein CASSPSQGGPYNEQFF.

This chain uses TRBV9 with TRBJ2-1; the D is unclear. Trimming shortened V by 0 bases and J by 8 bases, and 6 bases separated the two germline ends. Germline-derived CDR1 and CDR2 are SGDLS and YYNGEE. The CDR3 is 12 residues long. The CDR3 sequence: CASSVEKYEQFF. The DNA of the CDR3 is TGTGCCAGCAGCGTAGAAAAGTATGAGCAGTTCTTC.

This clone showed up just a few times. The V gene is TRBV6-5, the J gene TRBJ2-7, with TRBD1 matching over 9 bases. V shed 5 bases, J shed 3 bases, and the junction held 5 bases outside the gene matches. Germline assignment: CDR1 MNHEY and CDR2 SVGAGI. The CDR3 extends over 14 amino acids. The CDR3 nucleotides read TGTGCCAGCAGTACCGGACAGGGGCTCTACGAGCAGTACTTC. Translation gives CASSTGQGLYEQYF.

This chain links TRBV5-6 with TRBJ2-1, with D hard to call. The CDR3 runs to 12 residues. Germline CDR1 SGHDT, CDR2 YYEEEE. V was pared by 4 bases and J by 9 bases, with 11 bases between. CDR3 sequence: CASSRERSEQFF. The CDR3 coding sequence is TGTGCCAGCAGCCGCGAAAGAAGTGAGCAGTTCTTC.

The CDR3 protein is CASSSQGLGYTF. CDR3 DNA: TGTGCCAGCAGTTCACAGGGGCTCGGCTACACCTTC. V usage is TRBV28 and J usage is TRBJ1-2; 7 bases map to TRBD1. V trimming: 4 bases; J trimming: 8 bases; junction bases outside the gene matches: 4. Germline V gene sequence: CDR1 MDHEN, CDR2 SYDVKM. CDR3 size: 12 residues.

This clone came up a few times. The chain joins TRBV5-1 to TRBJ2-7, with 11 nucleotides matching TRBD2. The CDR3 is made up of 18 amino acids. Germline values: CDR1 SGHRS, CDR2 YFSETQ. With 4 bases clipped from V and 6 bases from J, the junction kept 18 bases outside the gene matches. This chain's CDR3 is CASSPLVGTSGSGGEQYF. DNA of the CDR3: TGCGCCAGCAGCCCTTTGGTCGGGACTAGCGGAAGCGGTGGCGAGCAGTACTTC.

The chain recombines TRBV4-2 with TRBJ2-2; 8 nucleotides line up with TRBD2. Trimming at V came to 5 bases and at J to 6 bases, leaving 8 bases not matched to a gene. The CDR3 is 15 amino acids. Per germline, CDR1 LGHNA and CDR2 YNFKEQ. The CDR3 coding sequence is TGTGCCAGCAGCGGTAGCGGGACCCTTTCCGGGGAGCTGTTTTTT. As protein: CASSGSGTLSGELFF.

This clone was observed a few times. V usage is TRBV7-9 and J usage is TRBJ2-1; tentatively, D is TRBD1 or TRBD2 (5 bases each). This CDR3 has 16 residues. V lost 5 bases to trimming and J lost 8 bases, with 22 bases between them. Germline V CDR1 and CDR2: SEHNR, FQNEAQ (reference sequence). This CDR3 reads CASSISTRYRLHEQFF. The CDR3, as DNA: TGTGCCAGCAGCATCTCTACTAGATACAGGCTCCATGAGCAGTTCTTC.

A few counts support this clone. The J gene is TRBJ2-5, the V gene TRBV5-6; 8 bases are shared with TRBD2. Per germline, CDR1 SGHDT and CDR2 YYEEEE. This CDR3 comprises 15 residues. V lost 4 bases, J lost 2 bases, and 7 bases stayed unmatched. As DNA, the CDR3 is TGTGCCAGCAGCCCGGGACTAGTCCTTCAAGAGACCCAGTACTTC. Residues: CASSPGLVLQETQYF.

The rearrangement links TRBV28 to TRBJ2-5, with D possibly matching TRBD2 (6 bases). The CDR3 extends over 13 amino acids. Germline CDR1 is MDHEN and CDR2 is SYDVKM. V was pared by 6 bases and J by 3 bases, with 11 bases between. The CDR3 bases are TGTGCCAGCAGACGGGGACTGGAAGAGACCCAGTACTTC. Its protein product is CASRRGLEETQYF.

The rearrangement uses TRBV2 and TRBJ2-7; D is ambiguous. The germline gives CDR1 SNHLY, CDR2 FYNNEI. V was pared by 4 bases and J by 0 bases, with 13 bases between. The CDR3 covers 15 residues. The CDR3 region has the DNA TGTGCCAGCAGTGTAGCCCAAACAAGCTCCTACGAGCAGTACTTC. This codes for CASSVAQTSSYEQYF. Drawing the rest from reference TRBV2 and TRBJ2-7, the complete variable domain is EPEVTQTPSHQVTQMGQEVILRCVPISNHLYFYWYRQILGQKVEFLVSFYNNEISEKSEIFDDQFSVERPDGSNFTLKIRSTKLEDSAMYFCASSVAQTSSYEQYFGPGTRLTVT.

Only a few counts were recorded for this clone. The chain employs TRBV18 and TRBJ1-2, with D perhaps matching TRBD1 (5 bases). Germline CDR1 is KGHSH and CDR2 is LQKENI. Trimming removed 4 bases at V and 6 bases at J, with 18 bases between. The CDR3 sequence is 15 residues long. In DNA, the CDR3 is TGTGCCAGCTCACTCTCTACAGGAGGGACGGATGGCTACACCTTC. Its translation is CASSLSTGGTDGYTF.

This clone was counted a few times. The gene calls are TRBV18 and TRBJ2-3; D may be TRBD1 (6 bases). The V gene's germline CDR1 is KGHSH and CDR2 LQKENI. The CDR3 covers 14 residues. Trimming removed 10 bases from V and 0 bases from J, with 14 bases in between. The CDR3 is CANSGTLSTDTQYF. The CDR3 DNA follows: TGTGCCAACTCCGGGACACTTAGCACAGATACGCAGTATTTT.

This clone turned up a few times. The CDR3 loop is CASRGTGQGNYGYTF. The CDR3 bases are TGTGCCAGCAGGGGAACGGGACAGGGGAACTATGGCTACACCTTC. The chain recombines TRBV28 with TRBJ1-2; 10 bases align to TRBD1. After removal of 6 bases from V and 2 bases from J, the junction contained 6 bases not matched to a gene. Germline CDR1 is MDHEN and CDR2 is SYDVKM. This CDR3 has 15 residues.

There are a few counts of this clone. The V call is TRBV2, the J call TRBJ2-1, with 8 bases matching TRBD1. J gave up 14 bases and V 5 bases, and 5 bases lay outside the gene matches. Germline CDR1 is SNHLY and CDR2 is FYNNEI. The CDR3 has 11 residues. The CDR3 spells CASSPRDRKFF. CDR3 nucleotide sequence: TGTGCCAGCAGTCCCCGGGACAGGAAGTTCTTC.

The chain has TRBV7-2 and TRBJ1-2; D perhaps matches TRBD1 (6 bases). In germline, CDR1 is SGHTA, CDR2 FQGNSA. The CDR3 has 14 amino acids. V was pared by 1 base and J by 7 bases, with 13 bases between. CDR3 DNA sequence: TGTGCCAGCAGCTTAGGACACAGGGAGGGTGGCTACACCTTC. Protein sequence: CASSLGHREGGYTF.

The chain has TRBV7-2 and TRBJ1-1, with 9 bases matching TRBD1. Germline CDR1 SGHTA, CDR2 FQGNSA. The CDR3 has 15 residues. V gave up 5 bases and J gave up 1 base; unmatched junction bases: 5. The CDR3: CASSRTGAENTEAFF. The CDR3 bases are TGTGCCAGCAGCAGGACAGGGGCCGAGAACACTGAAGCTTTCTTT.

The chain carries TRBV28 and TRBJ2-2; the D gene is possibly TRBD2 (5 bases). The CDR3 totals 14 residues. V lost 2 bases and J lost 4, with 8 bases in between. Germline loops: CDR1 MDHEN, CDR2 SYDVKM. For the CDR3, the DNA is TGTGCCAGCAGTTTAGAGCGGATCACCGGGGAGCTGTTTTTT. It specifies CASSLERITGELFF. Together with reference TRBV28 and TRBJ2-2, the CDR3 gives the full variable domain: DVKVTQSSRYLVKRTGEKVFLECVQDMDHENMFWYRQDPGLGLRLIYFSYDVKMKEKGDIPEGYSVSREKKERFSLILESASTNQTSMYLCASSLERITGELFFGEGSRLTVL.

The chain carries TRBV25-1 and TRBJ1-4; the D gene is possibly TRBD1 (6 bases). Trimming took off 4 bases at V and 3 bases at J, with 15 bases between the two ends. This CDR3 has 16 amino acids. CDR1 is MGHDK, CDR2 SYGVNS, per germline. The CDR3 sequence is CASSVAGAPANEKLFF. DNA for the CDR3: TGTGCCAGCAGTGTGGCGGGGGCGCCGGCTAATGAAAAACTGTTTTTT.

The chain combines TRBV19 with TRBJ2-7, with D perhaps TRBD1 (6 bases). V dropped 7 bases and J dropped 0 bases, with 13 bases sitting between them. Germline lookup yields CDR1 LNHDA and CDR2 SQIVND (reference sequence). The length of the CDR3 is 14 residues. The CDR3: CASNTGSSSYEQYF. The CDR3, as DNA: TGTGCCAGTAATACAGGGAGCTCCTCCTACGAGCAGTACTTC.